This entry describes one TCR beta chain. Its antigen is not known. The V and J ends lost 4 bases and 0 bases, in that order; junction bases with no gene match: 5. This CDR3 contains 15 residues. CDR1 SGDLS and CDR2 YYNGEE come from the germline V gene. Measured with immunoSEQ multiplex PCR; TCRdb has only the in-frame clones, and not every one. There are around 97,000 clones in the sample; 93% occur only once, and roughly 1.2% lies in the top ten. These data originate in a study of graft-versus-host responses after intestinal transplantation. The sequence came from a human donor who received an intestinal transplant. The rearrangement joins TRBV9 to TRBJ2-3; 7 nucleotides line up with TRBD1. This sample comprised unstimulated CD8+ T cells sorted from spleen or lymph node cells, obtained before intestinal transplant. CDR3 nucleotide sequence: TGTGCCAGCAGCACTACAGGGGTGAGCACAGATACGCAGTATTTT. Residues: CASSTTGVSTDTQYF.